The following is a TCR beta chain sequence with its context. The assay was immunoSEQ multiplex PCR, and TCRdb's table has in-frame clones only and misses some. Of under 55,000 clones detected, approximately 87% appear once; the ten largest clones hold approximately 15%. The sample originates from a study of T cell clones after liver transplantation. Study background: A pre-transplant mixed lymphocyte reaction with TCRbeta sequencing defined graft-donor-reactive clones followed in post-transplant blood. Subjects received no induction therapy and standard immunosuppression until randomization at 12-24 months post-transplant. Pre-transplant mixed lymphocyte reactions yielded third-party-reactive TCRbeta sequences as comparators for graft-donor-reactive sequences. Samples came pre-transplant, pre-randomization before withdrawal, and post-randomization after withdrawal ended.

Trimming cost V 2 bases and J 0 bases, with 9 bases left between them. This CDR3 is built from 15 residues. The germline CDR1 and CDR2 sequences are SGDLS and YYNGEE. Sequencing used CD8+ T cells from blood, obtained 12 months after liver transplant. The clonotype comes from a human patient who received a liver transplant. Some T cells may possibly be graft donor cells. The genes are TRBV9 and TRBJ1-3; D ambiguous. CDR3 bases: TGTGCCAGCAGCGTTGGAGGATACTCTGGAAACACCATATATTTT. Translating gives CASSVGGYSGNTIYF.